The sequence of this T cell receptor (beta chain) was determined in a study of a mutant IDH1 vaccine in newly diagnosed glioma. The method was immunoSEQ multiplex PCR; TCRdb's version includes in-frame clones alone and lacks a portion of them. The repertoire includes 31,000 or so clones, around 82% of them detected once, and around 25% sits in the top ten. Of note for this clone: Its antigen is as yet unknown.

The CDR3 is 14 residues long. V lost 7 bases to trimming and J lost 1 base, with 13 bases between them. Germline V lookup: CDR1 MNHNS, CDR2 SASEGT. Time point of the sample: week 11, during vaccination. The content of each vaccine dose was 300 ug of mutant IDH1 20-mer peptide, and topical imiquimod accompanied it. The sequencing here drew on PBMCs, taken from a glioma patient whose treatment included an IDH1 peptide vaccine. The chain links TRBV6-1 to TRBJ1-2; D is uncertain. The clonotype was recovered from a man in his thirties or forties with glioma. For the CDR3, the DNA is TGTGCCAGCACCCCCATTTGGGGTAACTATGGCTACACCTTC. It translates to CASTPIWGNYGYTF.